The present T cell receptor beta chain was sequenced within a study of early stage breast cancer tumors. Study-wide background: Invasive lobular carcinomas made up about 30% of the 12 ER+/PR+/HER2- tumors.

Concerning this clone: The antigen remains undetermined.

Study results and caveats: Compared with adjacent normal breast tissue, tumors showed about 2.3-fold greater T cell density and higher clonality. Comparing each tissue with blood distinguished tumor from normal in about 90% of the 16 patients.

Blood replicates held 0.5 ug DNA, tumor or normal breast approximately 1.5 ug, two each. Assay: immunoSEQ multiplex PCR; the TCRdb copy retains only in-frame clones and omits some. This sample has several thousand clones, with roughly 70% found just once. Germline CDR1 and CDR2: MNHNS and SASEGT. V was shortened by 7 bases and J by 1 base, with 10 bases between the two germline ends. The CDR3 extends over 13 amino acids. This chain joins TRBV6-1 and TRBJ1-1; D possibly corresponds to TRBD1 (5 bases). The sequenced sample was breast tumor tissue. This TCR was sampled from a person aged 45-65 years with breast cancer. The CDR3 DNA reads TGTGCCAGCACGTTCCAGGGGAACACTGAAGCTTTCTTT. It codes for CASTFQGNTEAFF.